Listed here is a single T cell receptor (beta chain). Its target is not known. CDR3 size: 15 residues. This record comes from a study of a mutant IDH1 vaccine in newly diagnosed glioma. Study as a whole: Sex among treated patients split about 60% male, around 40% female; mean age was roughly 40 years. Study-level findings and limits: Top peripheral T cell clonotype shifts appeared unrelated to pseudoprogression.

Data came from immunoSEQ multiplex PCR; TCRdb stores just in-frame clones and leaves some out. The sample records tens of thousands of clones, 80% to 85% being singletons. Stated time point: week 35, safety follow-up. Vaccination comprised doses that each held 300 ug of mutant IDH1 20-mer peptide, plus topical imiquimod. The rearrangement links TRBV21-1 to TRBJ2-7; the listed D gene, TRBD1, was not tested against the DNA. TRBV21-1 constitutes a pseudogene. Specimen: PBMCs, collected from a glioma patient whose treatment included an IDH1 peptide vaccine. The origin of this receptor is a woman younger than 30 with glioma. The CDR3, as DNA: TGTGCCAGCACTGAAACAGGGGACTCCTCCTACGAGCAGTACTTC. As protein: CASTETGDSSYEQYF.